This TCR beta chain stems from a study of OX40 agonist ivuxolimab in advanced cancers. Study at large: Ivuxolimab, an agonist antibody against OX40 (CD134), was given to patients.

V lost 11 bases to trimming and J lost 7 bases; unmatched junction nucleotides: 7. This CDR3 is built from 13 residues. Per the germline V gene, CDR1 is MNHGY and CDR2 is SVAAGI. The table came from immunoSEQ multiplex PCR; TCRdb's copy has only in-frame clones and leaves some out. The profile covers some 16,000 clones, with 75% to 85% appearing a single time and around 12% taken by the ten largest. The study, taken as a whole, reports: Dosing at 0.1 to 3.0 mg/kg was accompanied by clonal expansion of CD4+ and CD8+ blood T cells by week 6. Average numbers of expanded clones were greater in CD8+ T cells than in CD4+.

For this clone: The antigen remains unidentified.

The chain is built from TRBV6-9 and TRBJ1-6; 8 bases match TRBD1. This clonotype was sampled from an adult with an advanced solid tumor such as melanoma, head and neck, liver or kidney cancer. The sample in question was CD4+ or CD8+ T cells sorted from blood, obtained in a trial of the OX40 agonist ivuxolimab. CDR3 nucleotide sequence: TGTGCCGGGGCGGACAGGGAAAATTCACCCCTCCACTTT. This codes for CAGADRENSPLHF.